Listed here are 31 T cell receptor beta chains from one sample, sequenced in a study of T cells in Graves' hyperthyroidism and ophthalmopathy. Amplified TCR beta CDR3 regions came from RNA transcripts. HTBI primers were the set used in a first-round RT-PCR of the TCR CDR3. TCRdb fed the multiplex PCR reads into MiXCR, producing one record per CDR3 protein. The sample holds about 520,000 distinct CDR3 sequences, 20% to 25% seen once. What was sequenced was blood. These receptors originate from a man between 18 and 29 years old with Graves' hyperthyroidism.

V and J are TRBV9 and TRBJ2-7, with TRBD2 identical over 8 bases. J was trimmed by 5 bases and V by 0 bases; bases with no gene match: 4. The CDR3 sequence is 14 residues long. Looked up from germline, CDR1 is SGDLS and CDR2 is YYNGEE. This CDR3 is CASSVGGLVHEQYF. For the CDR3, the DNA is TGTGCCAGCAGCGTAGGGGGACTAGTCCACGAGCAGTACTTC.

The chain recombines TRBV10-3 with TRBJ2-2; 12 bases align to TRBD1. Looked up from germline, CDR1 is ENHRY and CDR2 is SYGVKD. The CDR3 totals 15 residues. V gave up 10 bases and J gave up 0 bases; unmatched junction bases: 3. The CDR3 nucleotides read TGTGCCACCGGGACAGGGGGCCCGAACACCGGGGAGCTGTTTTTT. Residues: CATGTGGPNTGELFF.

The rearrangement joins TRBV14 to TRBJ2-5; D not resolved. Germline CDR1 is SGHDN and CDR2 is FVKESK. V was pared by 3 bases and J by 4 bases, with 15 bases between. This CDR3 comprises 15 residues. This CDR3 is CASSHWTYPGETQYF. The CDR3 DNA follows: TGTGCCAGCAGCCATTGGACCTACCCGGGAGAGACCCAGTACTTC.

The chain couples TRBV6-2 or TRBV6-3 to TRBJ2-7, with TRBD2 as a possible D gene (6 bases). V lost 2 bases, J lost 5 bases, and 25 bases lay in between. The CDR3 contains 18 residues. Per germline, CDR1 MNHEY and CDR2 SVGEGT. The CDR3 here is CASSYRGRGYGGPHEQYF. CDR3 nucleotide sequence: TGTGCCAGCAGTTACAGAGGACGTGGATACGGGGGTCCCCACGAGCAGTACTTC.

This clonotype was detected ten times or more. V is TRBV30 and J is TRBJ1-2, with unresolved D. V was trimmed by 7 bases and J by 0 bases, leaving 12 bases between them. Germline V lookup: CDR1 GTSNPN, CDR2 SVGIG (reference sequence). The CDR3 consists of 13 residues. The CDR3 reads CASTAAPNYGYTF. DNA for the CDR3: TGTGCCTCCACAGCAGCTCCTAACTATGGCTACACCTTC.

Ten or more counts support this clonotype. The rearrangement links TRBV28 to TRBJ1-1; TRBD1 is a possible D gene (5 bases). The CDR3 is 14 amino acids. V was pared by 5 bases and J by 8 bases, with 18 bases between. The germline V gene encodes CDR1 MDHEN and CDR2 SYDVKM. CDR3 loop: CASSLDYLRGEAFF. Written as DNA, the CDR3 is TGTGCCAGCAGTCTTGATTACCTCCGGGGGGAAGCTTTCTTT.

Only one count was recorded for this clonotype. This is likely a read error, given that the CDR3 carries no conserved phenylalanine or tryptophan at its end. The chain couples TRBV27 to TRBJ2-7; D tentatively reads TRBD1 or TRBD2 (6 bases each). Germline CDR1 MNHEY, CDR2 SMNVEV (reference sequence). The CDR3 covers 13 residues. The ends were cut back, 3 bases at V and 7 bases at J, with 13 bases in the middle. The CDR3 loop is CASSFRGAGEQYL. The CDR3, as DNA: TGTGCCAGCAGTTTTAGGGGGGCAGGTGAGCAGTACTTA.

The rearrangement joins TRBV6-2 or TRBV6-3 to TRBJ2-7, with 9 bases fitting TRBD2. The CDR3 length is 15 residues. CDR1 is MNHEY and CDR2 is SVGEGT in the germline V gene. V dropped 2 bases and J dropped 4; count of bases not matched to a gene: 6. This CDR3 is CASSYGAGGRYEQYF. In DNA, the CDR3 is TGTGCCAGCAGTTACGGCGCGGGAGGGAGGTACGAGCAGTACTTC.

This clonotype has at least ten counts. The J gene is TRBJ1-1, the V gene TRBV29-1; D is uncertain. The V end lost 0 bases, the J end lost 1 base, and 12 bases lay between the germline ends. The CDR3 runs to 15 residues. Germline CDR1 reads SQVTM; CDR2 reads ANQGSEA. As DNA, the CDR3 is TGCAGCGTTGAAGATATAGACCTACGGAACACTGAAGCTTTCTTT. It is translated as CSVEDIDLRNTEAFF.

The genes are TRBV11-2 and TRBJ2-5, with 7 bases fitting TRBD1. CDR1 is SGHAT and CDR2 is FQNNGV in the germline V gene. The CDR3 runs to 15 residues. J was trimmed by 5 bases and V by 0 bases; bases with no gene match: 6. In DNA, the CDR3 is TGTGCCAGCAGCTTAGAGAGGGGGCCATCGGAGACCCAGTACTTC. This translates into CASSLERGPSETQYF.

Notes on this clonotype: The junction departs from germline at one end; a sequencing error may be responsible. The V call is TRBV20-1, the J call TRBJ1-2; no definite D call. This CDR3 is built from 14 residues. Germline loops: CDR1 DFQATT, CDR2 SNEGSKA (reference sequence). DNA for the CDR3: TGCAGTGCTAGAGATTCGAGGATTGACTATGGCTTCACCTTC. Its translation: CSARDSRIDYGFTF.

The sample holds a few counts of this clonotype. The junction and the germline gene differ at one end; a read error may be behind it. The chain is built from TRBV2 and TRBJ1-1, with a weak D call TRBD1 (6 bases). This CDR3 contains 13 residues. The germline V gene has CDR1 SNHLY and CDR2 FYNNEI. The CDR3 here is CASSEGANTNILF. The DNA of the CDR3 is TGTGCCAGCAGTGAGGGGGCCAATACCAACATCCTCTTT.

This clonotype was seen a few times. The V and J genes are TRBV28 and TRBJ1-2; TRBD1 is a possible D gene (6 bases). There are 11 residues in the CDR3. Germline CDR1 reads MDHEN; CDR2 reads SYDVKM. With 5 bases removed from V and 8 bases from J, the gap between germline ends came to 9 bases. The CDR3 sequence is CASSRQDGYTF. Written as DNA, the CDR3 is TGTGCCAGCAGTCGACAGGACGGCTACACCTTC.

This clonotype showed up many times. The J gene is TRBJ2-7, the V gene TRBV6-5; D is unresolved. Germline lookup yields CDR1 MNHEY and CDR2 SVGAGI. This CDR3 has 17 amino acids. Trimming took 2 bases from V and 1 from J, leaving 18 bases between them. The CDR3 loop reads CASSYPPSRLESYEQYF. The DNA of the CDR3 is TGTGCCAGCAGTTACCCACCCTCACGGTTGGAGTCCTACGAGCAGTACTTC.

The chain has TRBV12-3 or TRBV12-4 and TRBJ2-7; 13 bases match TRBD2. With 6 bases clipped from V and 6 bases from J, the junction kept 8 bases outside the gene matches. There are 15 residues in the CDR3. The CDR3 spells CASSAPGLAGVEQYF. The CDR3 DNA is TGTGCCAGCAGCGCCCCCGGACTAGCGGGAGTCGAGCAGTACTTC.

This clonotype came up a few times. The chain's CDR3 is CASSFGTGEQPQHF. In nucleotides, the CDR3 is TGCGCCAGCAGCTTCGGGACAGGCGAGCAGCCCCAGCATTTT. The chain uses TRBV5-1 and TRBJ1-5; 8 bases fit TRBD1. The CDR3 totals 14 residues. V dropped 2 bases and J dropped 7; count of bases not matched to a gene: 5. Germline V lookup: CDR1 SGHRS, CDR2 YFSETQ.

This clonotype was observed many times. As DNA, the CDR3 is TGTGCCAGCACCTGGACTAGCGGGGGGATCGGGGAGCTGTTTTTT. It specifies CASTWTSGGIGELFF. This chain links TRBV6-1 with TRBJ2-2; 14 bases are a match to TRBD2. Germline CDR1 is MNHNS and CDR2 is SASEGT. The CDR3 has 15 residues. V lost 7 bases and J lost 7; bases outside the gene matches: 5.

This clonotype was seen ten or more times. The chain joins TRBV2 to TRBJ2-5; D remains unclear. The CDR3 covers 13 residues. Trimming took 3 bases from V and 5 from J, leaving 10 bases between them. Germline CDR1 SNHLY, CDR2 FYNNEI. The CDR3 nucleotides read TGTGCCAGCAGTGAGTTACGGTCGGAGACCCAGTACTTC. The encoded protein is CASSELRSETQYF.

This clonotype has ten or more counts. This rearrangement joins TRBV28 to TRBJ1-5; D remains ambiguous. With 6 bases removed from V and 5 bases from J, the gap between germline ends came to 14 bases. Germline lookup yields CDR1 MDHEN and CDR2 SYDVKM. CDR3 length equals 14 residues. The chain's CDR3 is CASRLKRDYQPQHF. CDR3 nucleotides: TGTGCCAGCAGGCTGAAGAGGGATTATCAGCCCCAGCATTTT.

The gene calls are TRBV20-1 and TRBJ1-2, with TRBD1 matching over 7 bases. V shed 3 bases, J shed 4 bases, and the junction held 8 bases outside the gene matches. The CDR3 is 14 amino acids. Germline CDR1 and CDR2: DFQATT and SNEGSKA (reference sequence). The CDR3 sequence is CSARQPRDSYGYTF. CDR3 nucleotides: TGCAGTGCTAGGCAACCCCGGGACAGCTATGGCTACACCTTC.

The genes are TRBV15 and TRBJ2-5, with TRBD2 as a possible D gene (5 bases). V was pared by 3 bases and J by 4 bases, with 9 bases between. The germline V gene has CDR1 LNHNV and CDR2 YYDKDF (reference sequence). The CDR3 length is 13 residues. The CDR3: CATSSWAGETQYF. CDR3 nucleotides: TGTGCCACCAGCAGCTGGGCGGGAGAGACCCAGTACTTC. Full variable domain (remainder filled in from reference TRBV15 and TRBJ2-5): DAMVIQNPRYQVTQFGKPVTLSCSQTLNHNVMYWYQQKSSQAPKLLFHYYDKDFNNEADTPDNFQSRRPNTSFCFLDIRSPGLGDTAMYLCATSSWAGETQYFGPGTRLLVL.

This clonotype was observed at least ten times. This rearrangement joins TRBV12-3 or TRBV12-4 to TRBJ1-2; no clear D. V gave up 3 bases and J gave up 7 bases, with 18 bases separating them. The CDR3 has 15 amino acids. CDR3 sequence reads: CASSFLLGTSTGYTF. For the CDR3, the DNA is TGTGCCAGCAGTTTTCTTTTAGGAACATCTACTGGCTACACCTTC.

There are many counts of this clonotype. The chain combines TRBV2 with TRBJ2-3; D is ambiguous. V was shortened by 7 bases and J by 6 bases, with 11 bases between the two germline ends. Germline lookup yields CDR1 SNHLY and CDR2 FYNNEI. The CDR3 is 12 residues long. The CDR3 bases are TGTGCCAGCACCTACCTCGCCGATACGCAGTATTTT. This sequence encodes CASTYLADTQYF.

The V gene is TRBV13, the J gene TRBJ2-7, with TRBD1 identical over 9 bases. Per the germline V gene, CDR1 is PRHDT and CDR2 is FYEKMQ (reference sequence). Trimming took 0 bases from V and 1 from J; bases not matched to a gene: 7. CDR3 size: 17 residues. The CDR3 spells CASSLGGFGTGSYEQYF. DNA of the CDR3: TGTGCCAGCAGCTTAGGGGGATTCGGGACAGGGTCCTACGAGCAGTACTTC.

With respect to this clonotype: No conserved phenylalanine or tryptophan ends this CDR3, so it is likely a read error. The DNA is omitted, as the CDR3 cannot be located on it reliably, and the CDR3 follows TCRdb's listing. The CDR3 here is CASSGGRSNQPHHL. The chain has TRBV12-3 or TRBV12-4 and TRBJ1-5; no check of the table's D call, TRBD1, against the DNA was made. The length of the CDR3 is 14 amino acids, counting both ends.

This clonotype was observed at least ten times. The chain recombines TRBV12-3 or TRBV12-4 with TRBJ1-2; D is unresolved. V was shortened by 1 base and J by 10 bases, with 10 bases between the two germline ends. This CDR3 has 12 residues. In DNA, the CDR3 is TGTGCCAGCAGTTTAGGTGTCGTGGACTACACCTTC. This codes for CASSLGVVDYTF.

At least ten counts were recorded for this clonotype. V gene TRBV13 combines with J gene TRBJ2-7; 9 nucleotides line up with TRBD1. The CDR3 covers 15 residues. J gave up 6 bases and V 5 bases, and 11 bases lay outside the gene matches. CDR1 is PRHDT, CDR2 FYEKMQ, per germline (reference sequence). Here the CDR3 reads CASSRDGTGFSEQYF. The CDR3 nucleotides read TGTGCCAGCAGCCGTGACGGGACAGGGTTCTCCGAGCAGTACTTC.

Only a few counts were recorded for this clonotype. The V gene is TRBV6-2 or TRBV6-3, the J gene TRBJ1-5; 8 bases line up with TRBD1. Per germline, CDR1 MNHEY and CDR2 SVGEGT. J was trimmed by 3 bases and V by 8 bases; bases with no gene match: 6. The CDR3 sequence is 14 residues long. The CDR3 DNA follows: TGTGCCAGCCGGACAGGGAGGGACAATCAGCCCCAGCATTTT. This translates into CASRTGRDNQPQHF.

This clonotype appeared many times. For the CDR3, the DNA is TGTGCCAGCAGTCACGTTCCGGGCCTCTATGGCTACACCTTC. As protein: CASSHVPGLYGYTF. This chain links TRBV7-9 with TRBJ1-2; D uncertain. CDR1 and CDR2 (germline): SEHNR, FQNEAQ (reference sequence). Between the trimmed V and J ends, which lost 6 bases and 4 bases, there was a span of 15 bases. CDR3 size: 14 residues.

Many counts were recorded for this clonotype. The chain combines TRBV2 with TRBJ1-3; D uncertain. This CDR3 region has 17 residues. V dropped 4 bases and J dropped 4 bases, with 20 bases sitting between them. From germline, CDR1 is SNHLY and CDR2 FYNNEI. Written as DNA, the CDR3 is TGTGCCAGCAGTGTCACACAATTGCAAAGAGGGGGAAACACCATATATTTT. Translation: CASSVTQLQRGGNTIYF.

In this sample, this clonotype turned up many times. The V gene is TRBV12-5, the J gene TRBJ2-7; 8 bases are a match to TRBD1. Germline V gene data show CDR1 as LGHNT and CDR2 as FRNRAP. V trimming: 6 bases; J trimming: 3 bases; junction bases outside the gene matches: 13. CDR3 length: 16 amino acids. The CDR3 loop is CASGPLDTGTGYEQYF. CDR3 DNA sequence: TGTGCTAGTGGCCCACTAGATACCGGGACAGGCTACGAGCAGTACTTC.